The 22 T cell receptor beta chains in this list originate from one sample, sequenced in a study of T cell changes during pregnancy in multiple sclerosis. Assay used: immunoSEQ multiplex PCR; TCRdb lists only in-frame clones, some missing. The sample shows around 70,000 clones, 80% to 95% of them seen only once. Sequenced material: peripheral blood, taken in the second trimester of pregnancy. The receptors were sampled from a female donor with multiple sclerosis, enrolled in a pregnancy study.

This chain uses TRBV6-1 with TRBJ1-2; D is perhaps TRBD1 (5 bases). The germline CDR1 and CDR2 sequences are MNHNS and SASEGT. V was clipped by 8 bases and J by 7 bases, with 11 bases between them. The CDR3 is 11 residues long. In DNA form, the CDR3 reads TGTGCCAGCTGGGGGACTCGTGGCTACACCTTC. It is translated as CASWGTRGYTF.

The chain uses TRBV28 and TRBJ1-1, with D perhaps matching TRBD1 (6 bases). V was pared by 3 bases and J by 1 base, with 15 bases between. CDR3 length: 16 residues. Germline values: CDR1 MDHEN, CDR2 SYDVKM. The CDR3 loop is CASSLGAGTANTEAFF. DNA of the CDR3: TGTGCCAGCAGTTTGGGGGCTGGGACGGCGAACACTGAAGCTTTCTTT.

This rearrangement joins TRBV7-9 to TRBJ1-5; 11 bases map to TRBD1. V gave up 4 bases and J gave up 6 bases; unmatched junction bases: 8. Germline CDR1 and CDR2: SEHNR and FQNEAQ (reference sequence). The CDR3 runs 16 residues. DNA for the CDR3: TGTGCCAGCAGCTCCGAAGGGACAGGGGGTTTTCAGCCCCAGCATTTT. It is translated as CASSSEGTGGFQPQHF.

This clone showed up just once. J is TRBJ2-7 and V is TRBV10-3; TRBD2 matches 7 bases. Unmatched junction bases numbered 5, after V lost 3 bases and J lost 0 bases. This CDR3 spans 15 amino acids. Germline-derived CDR1 and CDR2 are ENHRY and SYGVKD. This chain's CDR3 is CAISDRGDDSYEQYF. The CDR3 nucleotides are TGTGCCATCAGTGATCGGGGGGACGACTCCTACGAGCAGTACTTC.

This rearrangement joins TRBV2 to TRBJ2-7, with a weak D call TRBD1 (6 bases). V lost 4 bases and J 7 bases, leaving 17 bases between the germline ends. CDR1 is SNHLY, CDR2 FYNNEI, per germline. The CDR3 is made up of 14 amino acids. CDR3 nucleotides: TGTGCCAGCAGTGGTGGGGGCACGCGATATGAGCAGTACTTC. Translation gives CASSGGGTRYEQYF. Combining the CDR3 with reference TRBV2 and TRBJ2-7 gives the whole variable domain EPEVTQTPSHQVTQMGQEVILRCVPISNHLYFYWYRQILGQKVEFLVSFYNNEISEKSEIFDDQFSVERPDGSNFTLKIRSTKLEDSAMYFCASSGGGTRYEQYFGPGTRLTVT.

This clone was detected only once. This specimen includes other DNA sequences encoding the same CDR3. CDR3 sequence reads: CASSYSGLAGAYEQYF. DNA for the CDR3: TGTGCCAGCAGTTACTCGGGTCTAGCGGGAGCCTACGAGCAGTACTTC. The chain joins TRBV6-5 to TRBJ2-7; 10 nucleotides match TRBD2. The germline V gene has CDR1 MNHEY and CDR2 SVGAGI. The junction had 4 bases not matched to a gene; V was cut back by 0 bases and J by 2 bases. The CDR3 is made up of 16 amino acids.

This chain uses TRBV6-1 with TRBJ2-5; TRBD1 matches 10 bases. Germline V gives CDR1 MNHNS, CDR2 SASEGT. J lost 9 bases, V lost 2 bases, and 9 bases had no gene match. The CDR3 consists of 15 residues. CDR3 DNA: TGTGCCAGCAGTGAACCGGGACAGGGGACAGTGTCCCAGTACTTC. Its translation is CASSEPGQGTVSQYF.

The V call is TRBV7-9, the J call TRBJ2-7, with D possibly matching TRBD2 (6 bases). This CDR3 is built from 13 residues. Trimming removed 5 bases at V and 2 bases at J, with 10 bases between. CDR1 and CDR2 from the germline V gene are SEHNR and FQNEAQ (reference sequence). This chain's CDR3 is CASSPPGAYEQYF. CDR3 coding DNA: TGTGCCAGCAGCCCCCCGGGGGCCTACGAGCAGTACTTC.

The chain couples TRBV6-1 to TRBJ1-2; 10 nucleotides align to TRBD1. The J segment lost 4 bases and the V segment lost 5 bases, leaving 7 bases of the junction unmatched. From germline, CDR1 is MNHNS and CDR2 SASEGT. This CDR3 spans 15 amino acids. Written as DNA, the CDR3 is TGTGCCAGCAGTCCCCAAGGACAGGGGGGCTATGGCTACACCTTC. Protein product: CASSPQGQGGYGYTF.

This chain connects TRBV19 to TRBJ1-4, with D perhaps TRBD1 (6 bases). The germline V gene encodes CDR1 LNHDA and CDR2 SQIVND (reference sequence). V was clipped by 3 bases and J by 5 bases, with 10 bases between them. The CDR3 is made up of 14 amino acids. CDR3 nucleotide sequence: TGTGCCAGTAGTATGGTAACAGGGAATGAAAAACTGTTTTTT. It yields the protein CASSMVTGNEKLFF.

The CDR3 protein is CASSLHRETEAFF. The CDR3 nucleotides are TGTGCCAGCAGCCTACACAGGGAGACTGAAGCTTTCTTT. The chain employs TRBV7-9 and TRBJ1-1, with D perhaps matching TRBD1 (6 bases). Between the trimmed V and J ends, which lost 5 bases and 5 bases, there was a span of 12 bases. CDR3 length: 13 residues. Germline V CDR1 and CDR2: SEHNR, FQNEAQ (reference sequence).

This clone was counted a single time. The chain links TRBV11-3 to TRBJ2-5; 7 nucleotides line up with TRBD1. The germline gives CDR1 SGHNT, CDR2 YENEEA. This CDR3 is 14 amino acids long. V shed 5 bases and J 1 base; nucleotides not matched to a gene: 4. Here the CDR3 reads CASSARDSQETQYF. CDR3 nucleotides: TGTGCCAGCAGCGCACGGGACAGCCAAGAGACCCAGTACTTC.

This clone was seen a few times. The chain uses TRBV28 and TRBJ1-6; perhaps TRBD1 as D (5 bases). Deletions cut 8 bases from V and 6 bases from J, with 11 bases between. The germline CDR1 and CDR2 sequences are MDHEN and SYDVKM. This CDR3 contains 13 residues. The CDR3 sequence: CASGTPLNSPLHF. The DNA of the CDR3 is TGTGCCAGCGGGACTCCGCTTAATTCACCCCTCCACTTT.

The rearrangement uses TRBV19 and TRBJ2-4; 7 positions match TRBD1. V was clipped by 5 bases and J by 9 bases; unmatched bases: 10. The CDR3 length is 14 residues. Germline V CDR1 and CDR2: LNHDA, SQIVND (reference sequence). The CDR3 reads CASSVGTGVGIQYF. The DNA of the CDR3 is TGTGCCAGTAGTGTCGGCACAGGGGTTGGCATTCAGTACTTC.

The rearrangement joins TRBV19 to TRBJ1-3, with 7 bases matching TRBD1. With V trimmed by 4 bases and J by 0 bases, 6 bases remained unmatched. Germline-derived CDR1 and CDR2 are LNHDA and SQIVND (reference sequence). The CDR3 spans 16 residues. CDR3 region: CASSTGGTYSGNTIYF. The CDR3 DNA reads TGTGCCAGTAGTACAGGGGGAACTTACTCTGGAAACACCATATATTTT.

The chain joins TRBV6-6 to TRBJ1-6; D is ambiguous. The germline gives CDR1 MNHNY, CDR2 SVGAGI (reference sequence). Trimming pared 6 bases from V and 7 bases from J, leaving 13 bases between. The CDR3 is 14 residues long. The CDR3 bases are TGTGCCAGCAGACCCGACATGACCAATTCACCCCTCCACTTT. Its translation: CASRPDMTNSPLHF.

This chain joins TRBV28 and TRBJ2-3, with a tentative D call TRBD2 (6 bases). The CDR3 sequence is 16 residues long. Trimming removed 7 bases at V and 2 bases at J, with 19 bases between. Germline lookup yields CDR1 MDHEN and CDR2 SYDVKM. The CDR3 nucleotides read TGTGCCAGCACCCCGAGGTGGCGGGGAAACACAGATACGCAGTATTTT. It translates to CASTPRWRGNTDTQYF.

V usage is TRBV7-9 and J usage is TRBJ2-7; perhaps TRBD1 as D (6 bases). The CDR3 totals 13 residues. V was pared by 1 base and J by 5 bases, with 9 bases between. Per germline, CDR1 SEHNR and CDR2 FQNEAQ (reference sequence). In nucleotides, the CDR3 is TGTGCCAGCAGCTTAGTGTCAGGGGACGAGCAGTACTTC. It encodes CASSLVSGDEQYF.

The chain is built from TRBV2 and TRBJ1-2, with TRBD1 identical over 10 bases. CDR1 and CDR2 from the germline V gene are SNHLY and FYNNEI. The V gene end was trimmed by 6 bases and the J gene end by 3 bases; junction bases not matched to a gene: 7. This CDR3 is 15 amino acids long. As DNA, the CDR3 is TGTGCCAGCAGAGGCGACAGGGGGCGTTACTATGGCTACACCTTC. This sequence encodes CASRGDRGRYYGYTF.

The genes are TRBV6-6 and TRBJ1-2; D uncertain. The CDR3 runs 14 residues. CDR1 MNHNY and CDR2 SVGAGI come from the germline V gene (reference sequence). Trimming cost V 7 bases and J 0 bases, with 12 bases left between them. CDR3: CASTRGVPNYGYTF. DNA for the CDR3: TGTGCCAGCACGCGGGGAGTCCCTAACTATGGCTACACCTTC.

This chain links TRBV6-4 with TRBJ2-1, with D tentatively TRBD2 (6 bases). The CDR3 spans 14 residues. Germline lookup yields CDR1 MRHNA and CDR2 SNTAGT. Trimming left V 0 bases short and J 9 bases short, with 12 bases between. The CDR3 nucleotides are TGTGCCAGCAGTGACTCGCTAGCGAGCGGTGAGCAGTTCTTC. Amino acids: CASSDSLASGEQFF.

The chain combines TRBV10-3 with TRBJ2-7; D not resolved. Trimming cost V 5 bases and J 2 bases, with 4 bases left between them. CDR3 length: 11 residues. Germline CDR1 ENHRY, CDR2 SYGVKD. CDR3: CAISPAYEQYF. CDR3 nucleotides: TGTGCCATCAGTCCTGCCTACGAGCAGTACTTC.